Only a few counts were recorded for the clone carrying this T cell receptor beta chain. The data stem from a study of cytomegalovirus exposure and HLA in healthy donors. Study-wide context: Drawn from HLA-typed donors, roughly 87 million unique TCRs were held in an early data release.

Primers included in the PCR were 60 Vbeta and 13 Jbeta primers. Only in-frame clones appear in the TCRdb table, and some are missing; sequencing was by immunoSEQ multiplex PCR. The repertoire has some 150,000 clones, roughly 79% of them found once; the top ten carry approximately 2%. The source of this sequence is a woman between 40 and 50 years old in good health and CMV-seronegative. The sample comprised PBMCs.

The CDR3 region has the DNA TGTGCCAGCTCACTACTAGCGGGAGTAGGAACAGATACGCAGTATTTT. It encodes CASSLLAGVGTDTQYF. The chain carries TRBV18 and TRBJ2-3; TRBD2 agrees at 11 bases. With V trimmed by 4 bases and J by 3 bases, 6 bases remained unmatched. The CDR3 sequence is 16 residues long. CDR1 and CDR2 (germline): KGHSH, LQKENI.